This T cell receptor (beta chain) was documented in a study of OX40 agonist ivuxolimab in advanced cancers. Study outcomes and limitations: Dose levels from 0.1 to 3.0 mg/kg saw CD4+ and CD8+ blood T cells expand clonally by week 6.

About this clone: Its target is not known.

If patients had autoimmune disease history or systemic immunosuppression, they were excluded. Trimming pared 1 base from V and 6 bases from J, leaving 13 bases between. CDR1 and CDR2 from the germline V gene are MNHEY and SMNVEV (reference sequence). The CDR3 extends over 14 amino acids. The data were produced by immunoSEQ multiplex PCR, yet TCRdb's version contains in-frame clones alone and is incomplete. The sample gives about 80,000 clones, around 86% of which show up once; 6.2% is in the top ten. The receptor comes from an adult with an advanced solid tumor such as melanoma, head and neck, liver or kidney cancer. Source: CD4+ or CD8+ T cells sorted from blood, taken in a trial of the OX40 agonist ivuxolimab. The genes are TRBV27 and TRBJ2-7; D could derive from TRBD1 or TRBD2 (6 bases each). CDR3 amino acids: CASSLFRGTSEQYF. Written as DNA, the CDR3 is TGTGCCAGCAGTTTATTTCGGGGGACAAGCGAGCAGTACTTC.